This T cell receptor (beta chain) was obtained from a study of preoperative IRX-2 immunotherapy in early breast cancer. The germline V and J ends were trimmed by 9 bases and 8 bases, with 25 bases remaining between them. The CDR3 is 15 residues long. Per germline, CDR1 SGHRS and CDR2 YFSETQ. This sample's treatment: preoperative locoregional IRX-2 cytokine immunotherapy. Patients received preoperative, locoregional IRX-2 cytokine immunotherapy in a phase Ib study. This clone showed up just once. TCRdb keeps only in-frame clones here, not all; method: immunoSEQ multiplex PCR. The data contain 60,000 or so clones, roughly 94% of them singletons.

The source of this sequence is a human donor with breast cancer. This specimen was taken from a patient treated with IRX-2 immunotherapy. The chain employs TRBV5-1 and TRBJ2-3, with D possibly being TRBD2 (5 bases). CDR3: CANSSQTGTEGTQYF. The CDR3 DNA reads as TGCGCCAACAGTTCTCAAACGGGAACAGAAGGTACGCAGTATTTT. The variable domain in full, completed from reference TRBV5-1 and TRBJ2-3, reads KAGVTQTPRYLIKTRGQQVTLSCSPISGHRSVSWYQQTPGQGLQFLFEYFSETQRNKGNFPGRFSGRQFSNSRSEMNVSTLELGDSALYLCANSSQTGTEGTQYFGPGTRLTVL.